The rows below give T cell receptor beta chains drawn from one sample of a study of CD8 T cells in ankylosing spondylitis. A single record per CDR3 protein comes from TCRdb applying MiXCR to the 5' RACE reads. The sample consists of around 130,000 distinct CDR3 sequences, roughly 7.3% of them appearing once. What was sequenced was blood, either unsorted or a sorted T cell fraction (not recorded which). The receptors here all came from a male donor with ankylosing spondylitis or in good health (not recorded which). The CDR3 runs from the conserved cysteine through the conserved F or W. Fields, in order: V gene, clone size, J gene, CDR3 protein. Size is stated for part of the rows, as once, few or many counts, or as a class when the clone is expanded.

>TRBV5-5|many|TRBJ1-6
CASSLSSGINSPLHF
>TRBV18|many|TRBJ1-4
CASSPMKDATNEKLFF
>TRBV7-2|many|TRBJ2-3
CASSLTSGGADTQYF
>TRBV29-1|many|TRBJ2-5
CSVEVRAQETQYF
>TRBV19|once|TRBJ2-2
CASSITGTGKLFF
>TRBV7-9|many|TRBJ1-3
CASSLSTGSGNTIYF
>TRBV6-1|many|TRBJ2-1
CASSRPLAGGNNEQFF
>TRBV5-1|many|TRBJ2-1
CASSFWGTSSYNEQFF
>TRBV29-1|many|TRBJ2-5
CSAQTDGRETQYF
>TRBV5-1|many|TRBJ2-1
CASSSDRSSYNEQFF
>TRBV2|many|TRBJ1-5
CASRKGSGQPQHF
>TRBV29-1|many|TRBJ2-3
CSVELAGGYTDTQYF
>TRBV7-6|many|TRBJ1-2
CASSLERAGKARYTF
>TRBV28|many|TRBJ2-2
CASSLRPRGRNTGELFF
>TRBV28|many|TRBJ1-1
CASSSHSMNTEAFF
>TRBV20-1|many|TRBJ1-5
CSARDSGRLNQPQHF
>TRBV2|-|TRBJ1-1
CASTSTGGRTEAFF
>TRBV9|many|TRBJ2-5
CASSVGAGQETQYF
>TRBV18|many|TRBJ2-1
CATGGQGGYNEQFF
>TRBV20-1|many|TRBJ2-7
CSARWRASSYEQYF
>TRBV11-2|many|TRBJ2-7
CASSLSWGGSYEQYF
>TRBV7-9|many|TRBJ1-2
CASSPAGVFYGYTF
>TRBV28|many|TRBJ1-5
CASGGGLDQPQHF
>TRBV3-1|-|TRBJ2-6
CACCQEGPGANVLTF
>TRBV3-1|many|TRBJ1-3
CASSYWGQGDGNTIYF
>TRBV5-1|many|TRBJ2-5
CASRSGLAEQETQYF
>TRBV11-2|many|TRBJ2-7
CASSLKGTSGRSSSYEQYF
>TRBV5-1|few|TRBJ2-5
CASSSRPGQQETQYF
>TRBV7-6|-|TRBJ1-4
CASSIAQIRGEKLFF
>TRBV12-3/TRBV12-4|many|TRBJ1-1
CASSPGTGAKAFF
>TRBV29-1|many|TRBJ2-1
CSVERSYNEQFF
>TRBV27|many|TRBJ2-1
CASGWGGDYNEQFF
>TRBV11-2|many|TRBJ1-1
CASSYPTTEAFF
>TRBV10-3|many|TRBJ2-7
CAISGDSYEQYF
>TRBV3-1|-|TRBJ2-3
CASSQARRNITDTQYF
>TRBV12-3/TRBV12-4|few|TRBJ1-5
CASSLNIPNQPQHF
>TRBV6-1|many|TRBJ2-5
CASKDSGGYQETQYF
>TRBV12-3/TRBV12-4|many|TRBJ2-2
CASSPLRTGELFF
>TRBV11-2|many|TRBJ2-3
CASSVYTTGTDTQYF
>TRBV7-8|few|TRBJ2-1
CASSFGSGRPYNEQFF
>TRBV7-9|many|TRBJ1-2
CASSPRDLIGYTF
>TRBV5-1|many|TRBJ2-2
CASSLVTSGGFAGELFF
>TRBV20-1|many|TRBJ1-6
CSARQASSYNSPLHF
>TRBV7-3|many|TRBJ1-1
CASSLDRENTEAFF
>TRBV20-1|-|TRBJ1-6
CSARQGALNSPLHF
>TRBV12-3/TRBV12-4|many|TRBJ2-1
CASGPSKNLYNEQFF
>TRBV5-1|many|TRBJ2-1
CASSSRWSEQFF